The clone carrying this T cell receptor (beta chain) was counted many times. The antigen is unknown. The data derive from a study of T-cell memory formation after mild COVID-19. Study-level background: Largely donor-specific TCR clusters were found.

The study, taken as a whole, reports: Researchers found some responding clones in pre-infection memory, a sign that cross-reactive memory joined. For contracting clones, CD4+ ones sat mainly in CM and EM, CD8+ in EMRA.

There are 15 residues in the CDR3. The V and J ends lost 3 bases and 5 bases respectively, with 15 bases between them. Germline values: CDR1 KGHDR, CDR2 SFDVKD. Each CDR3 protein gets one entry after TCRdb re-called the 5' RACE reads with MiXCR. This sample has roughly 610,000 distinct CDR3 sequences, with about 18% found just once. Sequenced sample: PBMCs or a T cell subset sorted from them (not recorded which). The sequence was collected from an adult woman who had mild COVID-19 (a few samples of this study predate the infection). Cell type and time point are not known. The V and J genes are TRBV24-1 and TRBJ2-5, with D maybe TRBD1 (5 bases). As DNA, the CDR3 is TGTGCCACCAGTGATCCCCTGGACATCGGGGAGACCCAGTACTTC. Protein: CATSDPLDIGETQYF.